This T cell receptor (beta chain) was retrieved from a study of blood T cell repertoires in COVID-19. The CDR3 spans 14 residues. Germline assignment: CDR1 SGHAT and CDR2 FQNNGV. Trimming at V came to 5 bases and at J to 2 bases, leaving 1 base not matched to a gene. Using immunoSEQ multiplex PCR, the repertoire was profiled, and TCRdb retains in-frame clones only, with some absent. Counted here are about 300,000 clones, 85% to 90% occurring once; the ten biggest clones make up approximately 2.9%. The V call is TRBV11-2, the J call TRBJ1-5; 9 bases agree with TRBD1. This sequence originates from a woman between 50 and 59 years old who had been exposed to COVID-19. The sequenced material came from PBMCs or T cells enriched from blood (not recorded which). The CDR3 DNA sequence: TGTGCCAGCAGCCGGACAGGGGGCAATCAGCCCCAGCATTTT. Residues: CASSRTGGNQPQHF.